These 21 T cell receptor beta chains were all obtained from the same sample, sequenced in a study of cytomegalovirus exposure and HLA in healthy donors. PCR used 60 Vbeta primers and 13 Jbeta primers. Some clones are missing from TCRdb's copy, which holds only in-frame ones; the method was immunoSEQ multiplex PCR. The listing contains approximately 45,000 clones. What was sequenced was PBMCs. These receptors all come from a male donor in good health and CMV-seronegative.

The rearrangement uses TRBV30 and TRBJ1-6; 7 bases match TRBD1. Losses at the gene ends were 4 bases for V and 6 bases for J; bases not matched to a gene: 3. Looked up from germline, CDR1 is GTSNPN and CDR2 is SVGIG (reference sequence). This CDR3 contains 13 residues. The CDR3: CAWTRQGNSPLHF. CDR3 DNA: TGTGCCTGGACCCGACAGGGTAATTCACCCCTCCACTTT.

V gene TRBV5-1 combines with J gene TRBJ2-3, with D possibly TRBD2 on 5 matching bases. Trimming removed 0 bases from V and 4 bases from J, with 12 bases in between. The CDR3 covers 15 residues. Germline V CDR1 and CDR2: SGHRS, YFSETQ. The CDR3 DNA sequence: TGCGCCAGCAGCTTGGCCGACCGTAGCGCAGATACGCAGTATTTT. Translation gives CASSLADRSADTQYF.

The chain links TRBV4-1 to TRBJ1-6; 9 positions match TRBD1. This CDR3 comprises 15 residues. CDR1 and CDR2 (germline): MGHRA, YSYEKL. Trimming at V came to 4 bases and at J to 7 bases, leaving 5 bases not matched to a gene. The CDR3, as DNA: TGCGCCAGCAGCCTGTCACAGGGGGCCAATTCACCCCTCCACTTT. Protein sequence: CASSLSQGANSPLHF.

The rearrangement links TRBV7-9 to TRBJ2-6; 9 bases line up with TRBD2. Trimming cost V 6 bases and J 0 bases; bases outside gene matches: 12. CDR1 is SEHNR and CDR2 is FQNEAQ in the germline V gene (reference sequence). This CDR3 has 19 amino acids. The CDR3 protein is CASRINSGGDYSGANVLTF. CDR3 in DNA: TGTGCCAGCAGAATTAATAGCGGGGGAGACTACTCTGGGGCCAACGTCCTGACTTTC.

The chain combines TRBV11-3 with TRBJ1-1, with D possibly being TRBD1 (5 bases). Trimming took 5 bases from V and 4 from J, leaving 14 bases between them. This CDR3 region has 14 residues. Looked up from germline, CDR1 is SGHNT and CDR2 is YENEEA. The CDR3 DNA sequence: TGTGCCAGCAGCCCCTCCGGGGGGAGCACTGAAGCTTTCTTT. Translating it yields CASSPSGGSTEAFF.

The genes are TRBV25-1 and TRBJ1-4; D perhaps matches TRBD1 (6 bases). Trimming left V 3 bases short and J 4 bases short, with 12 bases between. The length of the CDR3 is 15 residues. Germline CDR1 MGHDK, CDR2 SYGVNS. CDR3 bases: TGTGCCAGCAGTGATCCCGGGACAAATAATGAAAAACTGTTTTTT. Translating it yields CASSDPGTNNEKLFF.

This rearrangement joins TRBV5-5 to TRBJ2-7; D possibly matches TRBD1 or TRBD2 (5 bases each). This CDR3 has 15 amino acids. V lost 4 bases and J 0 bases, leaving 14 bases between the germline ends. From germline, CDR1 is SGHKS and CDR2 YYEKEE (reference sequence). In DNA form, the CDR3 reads TGTGCCAGCAGCATGGGACGGCTAGACTCCTACGAGCAGTACTTC. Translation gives CASSMGRLDSYEQYF.

CDR3 nucleotides: TGTGCCAGCAGCTTAGCGTCGGGTCAGGGTGGCAATCAGCCCCAGCATTTT. This translates into CASSLASGQGGNQPQHF. The chain links TRBV7-9 to TRBJ1-5; D perhaps matches TRBD1 (5 bases). CDR1 SEHNR and CDR2 FQNEAQ come from the germline V gene (reference sequence). V was pared by 0 bases and J by 2 bases, with 14 bases between. This CDR3 is 17 amino acids long.

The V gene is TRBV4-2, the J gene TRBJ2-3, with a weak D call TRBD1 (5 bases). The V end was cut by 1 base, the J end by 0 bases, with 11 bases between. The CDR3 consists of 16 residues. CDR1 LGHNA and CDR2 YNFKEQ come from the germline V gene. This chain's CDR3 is CASSQVGAGSTDTQYF. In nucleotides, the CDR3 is TGTGCCAGCAGCCAAGTAGGGGCCGGGAGCACAGATACGCAGTATTTT.

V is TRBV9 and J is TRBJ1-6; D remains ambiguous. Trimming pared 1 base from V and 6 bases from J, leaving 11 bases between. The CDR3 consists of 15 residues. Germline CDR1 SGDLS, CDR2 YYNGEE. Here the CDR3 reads CASSVNGRVNSPLHF. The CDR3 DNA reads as TGTGCCAGCAGCGTAAATGGTCGGGTTAATTCACCCCTCCACTTT.

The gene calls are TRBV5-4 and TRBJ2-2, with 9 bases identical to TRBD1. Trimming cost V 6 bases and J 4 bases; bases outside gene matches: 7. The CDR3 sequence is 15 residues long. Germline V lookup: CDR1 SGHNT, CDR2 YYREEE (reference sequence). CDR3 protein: CASTQGAMGTGELFF. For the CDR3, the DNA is TGTGCCAGCACACAGGGGGCTATGGGCACCGGGGAGCTGTTTTTT.

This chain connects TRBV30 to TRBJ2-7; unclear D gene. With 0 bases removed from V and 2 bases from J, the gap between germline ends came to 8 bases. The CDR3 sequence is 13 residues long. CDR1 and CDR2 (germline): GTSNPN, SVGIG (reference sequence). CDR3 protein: CAWSVKPTYEQYF. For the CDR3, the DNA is TGTGCCTGGAGTGTAAAGCCCACCTACGAGCAGTACTTC.

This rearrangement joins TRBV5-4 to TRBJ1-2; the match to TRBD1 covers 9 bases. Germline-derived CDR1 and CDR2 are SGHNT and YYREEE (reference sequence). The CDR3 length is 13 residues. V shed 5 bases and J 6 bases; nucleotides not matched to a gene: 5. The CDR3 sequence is CASRDRGTNGYTF. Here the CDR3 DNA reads TGTGCCAGCAGGGACAGGGGTACCAATGGCTACACCTTC.

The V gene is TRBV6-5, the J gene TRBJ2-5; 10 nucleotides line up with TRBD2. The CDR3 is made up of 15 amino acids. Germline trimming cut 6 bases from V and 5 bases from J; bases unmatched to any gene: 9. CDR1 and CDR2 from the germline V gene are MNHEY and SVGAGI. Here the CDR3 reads CASSRTSGPRETQYF. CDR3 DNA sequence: TGTGCCAGCAGCCGGACTAGCGGACCTCGCGAGACCCAGTACTTC.

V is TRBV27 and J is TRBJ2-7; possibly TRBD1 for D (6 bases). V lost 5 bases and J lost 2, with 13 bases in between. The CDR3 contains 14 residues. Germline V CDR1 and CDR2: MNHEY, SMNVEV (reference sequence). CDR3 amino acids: CASSLTGIPYEQYF. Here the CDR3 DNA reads TGTGCCAGCAGTCTTACAGGGATCCCCTACGAGCAGTACTTC.

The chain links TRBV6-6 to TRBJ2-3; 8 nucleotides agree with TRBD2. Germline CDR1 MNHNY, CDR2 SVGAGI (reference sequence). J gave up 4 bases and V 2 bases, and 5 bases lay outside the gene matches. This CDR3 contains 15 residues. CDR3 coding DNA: TGTGCCAGCAGTTACGGGACTAGGCGGCCAGATACGCAGTATTTT. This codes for CASSYGTRRPDTQYF.

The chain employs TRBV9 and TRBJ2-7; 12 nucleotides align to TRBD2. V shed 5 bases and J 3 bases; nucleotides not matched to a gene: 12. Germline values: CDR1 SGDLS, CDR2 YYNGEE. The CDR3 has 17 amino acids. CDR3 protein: CASSEGLAGPLGYEQYF. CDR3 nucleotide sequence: TGTGCCAGCAGTGAGGGACTAGCGGGCCCGTTGGGCTACGAGCAGTACTTC. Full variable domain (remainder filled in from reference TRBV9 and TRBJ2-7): DSGVTQTPKHLITATGQRVTLRCSPRSGDLSVYWYQQSLDQGLQFLIQYYNGEERAKGNILERFSAQQFPDLHSELNLSSLELGDSALYFCASSEGLAGPLGYEQYFGPGTRLTVT.

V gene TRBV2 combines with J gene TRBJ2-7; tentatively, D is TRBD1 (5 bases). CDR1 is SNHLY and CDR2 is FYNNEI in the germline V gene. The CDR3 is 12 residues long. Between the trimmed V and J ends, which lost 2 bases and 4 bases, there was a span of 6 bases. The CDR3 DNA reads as TGTGCCAGCAGTGAAAAGGGGTACGAGCAGTACTTC. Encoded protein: CASSEKGYEQYF.

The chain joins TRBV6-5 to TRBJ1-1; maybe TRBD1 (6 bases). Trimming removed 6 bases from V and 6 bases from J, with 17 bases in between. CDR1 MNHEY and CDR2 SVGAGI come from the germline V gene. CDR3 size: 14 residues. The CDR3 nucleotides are TGTGCCAGCAGGGAATACAGGGATTTTTCTGAAGCTTTCTTT. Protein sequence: CASREYRDFSEAFF.

CDR3 nucleotide sequence: TGTGCCAGCAGTGATCCAACAGGGAACACTGAAGCTTTCTTT. This gives the protein CASSDPTGNTEAFF. The rearrangement joins TRBV25-1 to TRBJ1-1, with a weak D call TRBD1 (5 bases). CDR1 MGHDK and CDR2 SYGVNS come from the germline V gene. The CDR3 consists of 14 residues. The V and J ends lost 3 bases and 1 base respectively, with 9 bases between them.

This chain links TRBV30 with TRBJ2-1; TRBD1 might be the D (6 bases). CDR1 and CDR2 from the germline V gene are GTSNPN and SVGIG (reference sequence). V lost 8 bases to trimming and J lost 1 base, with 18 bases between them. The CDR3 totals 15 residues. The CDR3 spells CAGGWTELSYNEQFF. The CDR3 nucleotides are TGTGCCGGAGGCTGGACAGAACTTTCCTACAATGAGCAGTTCTTC.